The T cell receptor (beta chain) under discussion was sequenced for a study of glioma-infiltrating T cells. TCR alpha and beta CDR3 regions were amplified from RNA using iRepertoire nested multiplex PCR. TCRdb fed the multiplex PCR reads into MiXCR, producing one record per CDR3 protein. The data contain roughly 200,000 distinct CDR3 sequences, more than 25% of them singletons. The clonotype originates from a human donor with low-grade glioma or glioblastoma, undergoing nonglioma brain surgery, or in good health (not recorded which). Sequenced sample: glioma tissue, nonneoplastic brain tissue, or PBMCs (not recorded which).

In nucleotides, the CDR3 is TGCAGTCCCCGAGGGGCTAGCAATCAGCCCCAGCATTTT. It encodes CSPRGASNQPQHF. V is TRBV20-1 and J is TRBJ1-5; the D gene is possibly TRBD1 (5 bases). V was shortened by 8 bases and J by 0 bases, with 11 bases between the two germline ends. This CDR3 contains 13 residues. CDR1 and CDR2 from the germline V gene are DFQATT and SNEGSKA (reference sequence).